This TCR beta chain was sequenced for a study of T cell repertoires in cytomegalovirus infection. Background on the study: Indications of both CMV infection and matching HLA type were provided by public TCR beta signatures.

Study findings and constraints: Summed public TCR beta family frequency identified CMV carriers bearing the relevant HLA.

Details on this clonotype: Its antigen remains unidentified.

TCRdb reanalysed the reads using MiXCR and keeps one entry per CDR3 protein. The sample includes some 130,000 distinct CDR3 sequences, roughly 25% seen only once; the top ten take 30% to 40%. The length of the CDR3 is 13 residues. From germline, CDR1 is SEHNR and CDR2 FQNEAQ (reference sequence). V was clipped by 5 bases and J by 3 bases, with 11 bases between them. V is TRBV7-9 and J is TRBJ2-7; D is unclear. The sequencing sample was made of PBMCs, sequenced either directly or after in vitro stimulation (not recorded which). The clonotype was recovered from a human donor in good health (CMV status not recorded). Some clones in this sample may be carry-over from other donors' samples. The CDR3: CASSPDVLYEQYF. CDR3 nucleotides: TGTGCCAGCAGCCCCGACGTCCTCTACGAGCAGTACTTC. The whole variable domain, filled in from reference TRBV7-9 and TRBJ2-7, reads DTGVSQNPRHKITKRGQNVTFRCDPISEHNRLYWYRQTLGQGPEFLTYFQNEAQLEKSRLLSDRFSAERPKGSFSTLEIQRTEQGDSAMYLCASSPDVLYEQYFGPGTRLTVT.